Below are 15 T cell receptor beta chains sequenced from a single sample in a study of shared T cell receptors in the human thymus. This table comes from immunoSEQ multiplex PCR, and its TCRdb copy is limited to in-frame clones, with some not included. The table has some 720,000 clones, roughly 90% seen once. The data were also submitted as part of a second study, on human thymus T cells.

Sequencing was performed on thymocytes. The receptor source for this set is a boy under two years old with a congenital heart defect.

V is TRBV28 and J is TRBJ2-1; 9 bases match TRBD1. The CDR3 totals 13 residues. Unmatched junction bases numbered 5, after V lost 6 bases and J lost 8 bases. Germline CDR1 reads MDHEN; CDR2 reads SYDVKM. CDR3 coding DNA: TGTGCCAGCAGGCCCCGGACAGGGGATGAGCAGTTCTTC. Its protein product is CASRPRTGDEQFF.

In DNA form, the CDR3 reads TGTGCCAGCAGCCAAGACCTGGGCGGGAGGAGCCAAGAGACCCAGTACTTC. Its protein is CASSQDLGGRSQETQYF. This sequence joins TRBV4-2 and TRBJ2-5; 8 positions match TRBD2. Germline loops: CDR1 LGHNA, CDR2 YNFKEQ. The CDR3 sequence is 17 residues long. The trim removed 0 bases at V and 1 base at J, leaving 7 bases unmatched.

The chain recombines TRBV15 with TRBJ2-7; 7 bases match TRBD1. The trim removed 2 bases at V and 3 bases at J, leaving 22 bases unmatched. Germline lookup yields CDR1 LNHNV and CDR2 YYDKDF (reference sequence). CDR3 length: 20 amino acids. The CDR3 here is CATSRPLTGVSGVGVYEQYF. In DNA form, the CDR3 reads TGTGCCACCAGCAGACCACTTACAGGGGTGTCAGGCGTAGGAGTCTACGAGCAGTACTTC.

This chain uses TRBV7-8 with TRBJ2-7, with D possibly being TRBD1 (6 bases). CDR3 size: 16 residues. Germline-derived CDR1 and CDR2 are SGHVS and FQNEAQ. The V gene lost 0 bases and the J gene lost 5 bases, with 17 bases spanning the gap. This CDR3 is CASSLAKVGARNEQYF. The CDR3 coding sequence is TGTGCCAGCAGCTTAGCGAAGGTGGGGGCGAGAAACGAGCAGTACTTC.

The chain employs TRBV10-1 and TRBJ2-3; TRBD2 matches 10 bases. This CDR3 spans 14 amino acids. The V and J ends lost 4 bases and 3 bases, in that order; junction bases with no gene match: 1. The germline gives CDR1 WNHNN, CDR2 SYGVQD (reference sequence). In DNA form, the CDR3 reads TGCGCCAGCAGTGCTAGCGGGAGAACAGATACGCAGTATTTT. This translates into CASSASGRTDTQYF.

The J gene is TRBJ2-7, the V gene TRBV2; 15 bases agree with TRBD2. This CDR3 comprises 14 residues. Germline V gene sequence: CDR1 SNHLY, CDR2 FYNNEI. Trimming at V came to 6 bases and at J to 4 bases, leaving 1 base not matched to a gene. The CDR3 sequence: CASSGLAGGYEQYF. In DNA, the CDR3 is TGTGCCAGCAGCGGACTAGCGGGAGGGTACGAGCAGTACTTC.

The rearrangement links TRBV4-1 to TRBJ2-4; D call uncertain. Trimming pared 3 bases from V and 13 bases from J, leaving 16 bases between. The CDR3 has 13 amino acids. CDR1 is MGHRA and CDR2 is YSYEKL in the germline V gene. CDR3 sequence: CASSHHLRRPQYF. The CDR3 region has the DNA TGCGCCAGCAGCCACCACCTCAGGCGCCCCCAGTACTTC.

The chain couples TRBV5-1 to TRBJ2-5; 7 nucleotides match TRBD1. Germline loops: CDR1 SGHRS, CDR2 YFSETQ. J lost 4 bases, V lost 4 bases, and 10 bases had no gene match. The CDR3 has 15 residues. DNA for the CDR3: TGCGCCAGCAGCACCCATCGACAGGGCGGAGAGACCCAGTACTTC. Residues: CASSTHRQGGETQYF.

The DNA for the CDR3 is TGTGCCAGCAGCCCCTGGGGCGGGAGTGAAAATGAGCAGTTCTTC. Protein sequence: CASSPWGGSENEQFF. The chain joins TRBV7-2 to TRBJ2-1, with TRBD2 identical over 7 bases. The CDR3 consists of 15 residues. After removal of 5 bases from V and 7 bases from J, the junction contained 11 bases not matched to a gene. Germline V lookup: CDR1 SGHTA, CDR2 FQGNSA.

The gene calls are TRBV6-5 and TRBJ2-5; 10 nucleotides match TRBD2. The CDR3 spans 15 residues. The V segment lost 2 bases and the J segment 2 bases; nucleotides outside the gene matches: 2. Per germline, CDR1 MNHEY and CDR2 SVGAGI. CDR3 sequence: CASSYRTSGQETQYF. In nucleotides, the CDR3 is TGTGCCAGCAGTTACAGGACTAGCGGTCAAGAGACCCAGTACTTC.

This clone was detected once. The chain employs TRBV5-1 and TRBJ2-3; TRBD2 aligns across 7 bases. There are 19 residues in the CDR3. V dropped 4 bases and J dropped 1; count of bases not matched to a gene: 18. CDR1 and CDR2 (germline): SGHRS, YFSETQ. The CDR3 loop is CASSRALAARYGGTDTQYF. DNA for the CDR3: TGCGCCAGCAGCCGCGCCCTAGCGGCGAGATACGGTGGCACAGATACGCAGTATTTT.

The CDR3 region has the DNA TGTGCCAGCAGCTTAGTACGCGTAACCGGGGAGCTGTTTTTT. This sequence encodes CASSLVRVTGELFF. V usage is TRBV7-2 and J usage is TRBJ2-2; D uncertain. Germline assignment: CDR1 SGHTA and CDR2 FQGNSA. The CDR3 has 14 residues. V shed 1 base and J shed 5 bases, with 8 bases lying between them.

The gene calls are TRBV10-3 and TRBJ1-1, with D tentatively TRBD1 (5 bases). The CDR3 extends over 12 amino acids. Looked up from germline, CDR1 is ENHRY and CDR2 is SYGVKD. Trimming pared 1 base from V and 8 bases from J, leaving 8 bases between. The CDR3 loop reads CAISEWGREAFF. The CDR3, as DNA: TGTGCCATCAGTGAGTGGGGCCGGGAAGCTTTCTTT.

The chain combines TRBV6-6 with TRBJ2-1; possibly TRBD2 for D (6 bases). The CDR3 covers 16 residues. V dropped 2 bases and J dropped 0 bases, with 11 bases sitting between them. Germline CDR1 reads MNHNY; CDR2 reads SVGAGI (reference sequence). The CDR3 coding sequence is TGTGCCAGCAGTTACCACACTAGCTCCTCCTACAATGAGCAGTTCTTC. Translation gives CASSYHTSSSYNEQFF.

The rearrangement joins TRBV7-8 to TRBJ1-5, with D hard to call. V lost 4 bases to trimming and J lost 0 bases, with 13 bases between them. This CDR3 region has 16 residues. CDR1 and CDR2 from the germline V gene are SGHVS and FQNEAQ. The CDR3 bases are TGTGCCAGCAGCTCGCGCGAAAGCTATAGCAATCAGCCCCAGCATTTT. This translates into CASSSRESYSNQPQHF.